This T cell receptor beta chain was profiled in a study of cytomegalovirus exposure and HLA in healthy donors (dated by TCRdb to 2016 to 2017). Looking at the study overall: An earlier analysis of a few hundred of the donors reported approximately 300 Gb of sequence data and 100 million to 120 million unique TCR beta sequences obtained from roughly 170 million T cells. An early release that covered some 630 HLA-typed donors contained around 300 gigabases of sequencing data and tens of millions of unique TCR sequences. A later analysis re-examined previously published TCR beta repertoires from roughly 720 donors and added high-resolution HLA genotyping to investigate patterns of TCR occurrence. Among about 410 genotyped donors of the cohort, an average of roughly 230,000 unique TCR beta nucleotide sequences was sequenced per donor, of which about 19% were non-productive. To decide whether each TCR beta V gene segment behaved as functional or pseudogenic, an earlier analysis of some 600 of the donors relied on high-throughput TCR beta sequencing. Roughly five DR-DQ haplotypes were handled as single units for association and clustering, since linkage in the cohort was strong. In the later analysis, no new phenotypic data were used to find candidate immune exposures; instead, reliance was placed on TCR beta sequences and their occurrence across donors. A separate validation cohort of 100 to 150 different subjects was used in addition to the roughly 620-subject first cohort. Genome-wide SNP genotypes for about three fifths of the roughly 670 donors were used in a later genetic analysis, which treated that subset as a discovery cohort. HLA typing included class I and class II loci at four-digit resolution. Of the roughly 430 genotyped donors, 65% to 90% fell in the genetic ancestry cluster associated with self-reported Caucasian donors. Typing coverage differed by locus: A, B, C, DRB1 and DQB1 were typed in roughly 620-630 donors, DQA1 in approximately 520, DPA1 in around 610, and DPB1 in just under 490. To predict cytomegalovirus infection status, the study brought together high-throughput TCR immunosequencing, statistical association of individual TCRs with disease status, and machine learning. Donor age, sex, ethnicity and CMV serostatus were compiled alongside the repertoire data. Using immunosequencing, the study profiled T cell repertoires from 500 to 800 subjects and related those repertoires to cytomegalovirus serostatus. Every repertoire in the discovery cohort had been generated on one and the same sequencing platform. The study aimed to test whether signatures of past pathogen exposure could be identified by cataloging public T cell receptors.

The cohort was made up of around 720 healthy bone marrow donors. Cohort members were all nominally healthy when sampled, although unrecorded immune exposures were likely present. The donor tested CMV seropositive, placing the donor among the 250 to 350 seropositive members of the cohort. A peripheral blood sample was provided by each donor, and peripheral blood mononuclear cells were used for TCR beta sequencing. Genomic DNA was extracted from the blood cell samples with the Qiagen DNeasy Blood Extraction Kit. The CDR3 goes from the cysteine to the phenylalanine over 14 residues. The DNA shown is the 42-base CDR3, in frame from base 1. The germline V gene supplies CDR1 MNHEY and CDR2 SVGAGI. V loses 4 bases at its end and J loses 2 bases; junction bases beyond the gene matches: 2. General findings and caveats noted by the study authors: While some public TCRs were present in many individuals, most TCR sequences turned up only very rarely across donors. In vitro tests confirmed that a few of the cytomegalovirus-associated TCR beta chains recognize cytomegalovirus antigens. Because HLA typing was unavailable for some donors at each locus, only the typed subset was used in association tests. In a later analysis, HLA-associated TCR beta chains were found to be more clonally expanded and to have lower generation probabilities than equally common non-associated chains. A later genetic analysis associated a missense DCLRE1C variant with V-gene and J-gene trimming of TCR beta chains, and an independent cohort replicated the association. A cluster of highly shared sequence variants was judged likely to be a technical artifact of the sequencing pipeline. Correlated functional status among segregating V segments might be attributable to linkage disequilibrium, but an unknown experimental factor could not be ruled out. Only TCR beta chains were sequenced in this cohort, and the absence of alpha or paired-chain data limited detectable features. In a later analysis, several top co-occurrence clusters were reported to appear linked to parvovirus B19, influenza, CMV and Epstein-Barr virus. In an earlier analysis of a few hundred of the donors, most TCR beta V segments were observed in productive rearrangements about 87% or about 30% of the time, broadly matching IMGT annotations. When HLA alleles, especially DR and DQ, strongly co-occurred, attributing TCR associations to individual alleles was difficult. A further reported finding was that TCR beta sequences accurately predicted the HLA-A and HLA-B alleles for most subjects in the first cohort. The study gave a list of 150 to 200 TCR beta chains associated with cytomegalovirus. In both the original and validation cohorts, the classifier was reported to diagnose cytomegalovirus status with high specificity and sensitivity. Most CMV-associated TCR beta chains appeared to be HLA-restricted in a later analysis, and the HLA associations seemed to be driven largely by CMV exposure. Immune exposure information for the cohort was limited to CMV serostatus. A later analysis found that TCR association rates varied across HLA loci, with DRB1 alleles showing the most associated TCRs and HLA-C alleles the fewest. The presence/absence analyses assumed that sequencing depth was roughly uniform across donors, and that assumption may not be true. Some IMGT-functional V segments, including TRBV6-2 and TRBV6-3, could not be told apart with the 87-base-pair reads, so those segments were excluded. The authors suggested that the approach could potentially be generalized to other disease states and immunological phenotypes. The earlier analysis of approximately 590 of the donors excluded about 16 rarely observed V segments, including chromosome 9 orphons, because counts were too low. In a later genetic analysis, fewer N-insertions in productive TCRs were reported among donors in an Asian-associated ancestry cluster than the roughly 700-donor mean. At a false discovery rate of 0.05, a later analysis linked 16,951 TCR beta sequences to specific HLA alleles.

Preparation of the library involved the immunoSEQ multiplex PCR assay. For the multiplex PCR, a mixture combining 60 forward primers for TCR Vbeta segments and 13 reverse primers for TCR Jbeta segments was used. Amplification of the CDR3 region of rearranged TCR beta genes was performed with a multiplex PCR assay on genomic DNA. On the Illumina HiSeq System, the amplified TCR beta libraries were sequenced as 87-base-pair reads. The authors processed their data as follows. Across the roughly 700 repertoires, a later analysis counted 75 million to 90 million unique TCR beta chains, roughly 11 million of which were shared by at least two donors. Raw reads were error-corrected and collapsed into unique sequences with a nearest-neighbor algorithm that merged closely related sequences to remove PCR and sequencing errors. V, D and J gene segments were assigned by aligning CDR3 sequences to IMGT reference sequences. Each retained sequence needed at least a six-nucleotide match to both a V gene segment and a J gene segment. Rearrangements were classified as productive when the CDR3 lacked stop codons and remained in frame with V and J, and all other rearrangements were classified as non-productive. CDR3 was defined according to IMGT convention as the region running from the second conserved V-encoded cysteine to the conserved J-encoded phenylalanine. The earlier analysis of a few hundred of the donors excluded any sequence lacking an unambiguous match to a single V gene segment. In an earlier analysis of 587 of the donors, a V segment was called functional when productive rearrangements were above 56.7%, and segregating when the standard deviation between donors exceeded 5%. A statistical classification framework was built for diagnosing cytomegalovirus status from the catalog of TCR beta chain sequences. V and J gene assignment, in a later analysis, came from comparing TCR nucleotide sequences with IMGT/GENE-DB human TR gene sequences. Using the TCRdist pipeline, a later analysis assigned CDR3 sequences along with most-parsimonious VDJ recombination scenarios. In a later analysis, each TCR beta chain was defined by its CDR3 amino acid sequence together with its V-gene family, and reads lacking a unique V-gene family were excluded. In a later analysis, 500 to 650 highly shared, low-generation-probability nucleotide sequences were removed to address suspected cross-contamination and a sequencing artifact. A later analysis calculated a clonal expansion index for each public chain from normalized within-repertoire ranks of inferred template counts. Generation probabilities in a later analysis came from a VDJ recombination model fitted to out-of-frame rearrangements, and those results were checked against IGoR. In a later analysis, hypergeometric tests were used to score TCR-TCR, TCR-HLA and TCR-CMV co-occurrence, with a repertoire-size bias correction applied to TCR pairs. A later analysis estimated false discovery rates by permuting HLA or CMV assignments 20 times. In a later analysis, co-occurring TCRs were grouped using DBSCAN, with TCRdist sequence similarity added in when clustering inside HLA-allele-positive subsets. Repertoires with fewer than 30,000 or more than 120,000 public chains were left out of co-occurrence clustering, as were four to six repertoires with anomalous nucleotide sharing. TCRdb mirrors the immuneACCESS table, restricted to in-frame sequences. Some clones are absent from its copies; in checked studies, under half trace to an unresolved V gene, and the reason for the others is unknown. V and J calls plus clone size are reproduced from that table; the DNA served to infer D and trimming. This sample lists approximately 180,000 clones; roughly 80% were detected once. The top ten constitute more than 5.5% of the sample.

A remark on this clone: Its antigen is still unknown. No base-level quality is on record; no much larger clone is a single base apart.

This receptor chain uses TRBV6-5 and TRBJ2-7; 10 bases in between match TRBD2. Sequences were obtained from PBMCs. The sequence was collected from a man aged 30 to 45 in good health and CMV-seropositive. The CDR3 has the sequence CASSWTSGPYEQYF. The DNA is TGTGCCAGCAGTTGGACTAGCGGTCCCTACGAGCAGTACTTC.